Presented here are 23 T cell receptor beta chains from one specimen sequenced in a study of identical twins. One entry per CDR3 protein, called by TCRdb with MiXCR from the 5' RACE reads. This sample has 500,000 to 550,000 distinct CDR3 sequences; approximately 20% occur once, and the top ten carry around 0.48%. This same sample was also taken into another study, of yellow fever vaccine responses in identical twins.

The specimen was CD4+ T cells sorted from blood. All receptors derive from a woman aged 18-29 years in good health.

The chain uses TRBV20-1 and TRBJ2-7; D ambiguous. The germline V gene has CDR1 DFQATT and CDR2 SNEGSKA (reference sequence). CDR3 length equals 12 residues. V lost 0 bases and J lost 7, with 10 bases in between. The CDR3: CSARESSREQYF. The CDR3 DNA sequence: TGCAGTGCTAGAGAGAGCTCTCGGGAGCAGTACTTC.

There are a few counts of this clonotype. The V gene is TRBV5-1, the J gene TRBJ2-1; tentatively, D is TRBD1 or TRBD2 (6 bases each). Germline CDR1 SGHRS, CDR2 YFSETQ. The ends were cut back, 4 bases at V and 10 bases at J, with 18 bases in the middle. The CDR3 loop spans 14 amino acids. The DNA of the CDR3 is TGCGCCAGCAGCCCGGAGGGGGGCCCAGGGGAGCAGTTCTTC. Translating it yields CASSPEGGPGEQFF. Supplemented by reference TRBV5-1 and TRBJ2-1, the full variable domain reads KAGVTQTPRYLIKTRGQQVTLSCSPISGHRSVSWYQQTPGQGLQFLFEYFSETQRNKGNFPGRFSGRQFSNSRSEMNVSTLELGDSALYLCASSPEGGPGEQFFGPGTRLTVL.

This clonotype was observed a handful of times. V is TRBV25-1 and J is TRBJ2-4; D might be TRBD2 (6 bases). The CDR3 has 14 residues. Trimming removed 2 bases at V and 3 bases at J, with 8 bases between. CDR1 is MGHDK and CDR2 is SYGVNS in the germline V gene. Written as DNA, the CDR3 is TGTGCCAGCAGTGAAGGAGGGGTCAAAAACATTCAGTACTTC. The encoded protein is CASSEGGVKNIQYF. The variable domain in full, with the rest retrieved from reference TRBV25-1 and TRBJ2-4, is EADIYQTPRYLVIGTGKKITLECSQTMGHDKMYWYQQDPGMELHLIHYSYGVNSTEKGDLSSESTVSRIRTEHFPLTLESARPSHTSQYLCASSEGGVKNIQYFGAGTRLSVL.

V is TRBV20-1 and J is TRBJ1-2, with unresolved D. This CDR3 spans 13 amino acids. Looked up from germline, CDR1 is DFQATT and CDR2 is SNEGSKA (reference sequence). The V and J ends lost 5 bases and 1 base respectively, with 11 bases between them. CDR3 coding DNA: TGCAGTGCTCAGAGGGAGGGTAACTATGGCTACACCTTC. It encodes CSAQREGNYGYTF.

The chain combines TRBV7-8 with TRBJ2-3; a possible D gene is TRBD2 (6 bases). Trimming removed 3 bases from V and 1 base from J, with 17 bases in between. The CDR3 runs 17 residues. Germline CDR1 SGHVS, CDR2 FQNEAQ. CDR3 in amino acids: CASSFNRRDWGTDTQYF. CDR3 nucleotide sequence: TGTGCCAGCAGCTTCAACCGGCGGGACTGGGGCACAGATACGCAGTATTTT.

This clonotype was counted between two and nine times. The rearrangement joins TRBV11-1 to TRBJ2-3; D possibly uses TRBD1 or TRBD2 (5 bases each). The length of the CDR3 is 20 residues. With 5 bases removed from V and 6 bases from J, the gap between germline ends came to 33 bases. The germline V gene encodes CDR1 SGHAT and CDR2 FQDESV (reference sequence). CDR3 nucleotides: TGTGCCAGCAGCCCGGGACCCGGACTTGTACTCCAACTCGGCAGGGATACGCAGTATTTT. Protein product: CASSPGPGLVLQLGRDTQYF.

The chain has TRBV6-2 or TRBV6-3 and TRBJ1-4, with D possibly being TRBD1 (6 bases). V lost 6 bases and J 0 bases, leaving 8 bases between the germline ends. This CDR3 region has 14 residues. Germline CDR1 MNHEY, CDR2 SVGEGT. The CDR3 reads CASRTGTTNEKLFF. CDR3 bases: TGTGCCAGCAGGACAGGAACAACTAATGAAAAACTGTTTTTT.

The CDR3 here is CASSQDAGTQETQYF. CDR3 bases: TGTGCCAGCAGCCAAGATGCCGGAACGCAAGAGACCCAGTACTTC. The V and J genes are TRBV14 and TRBJ2-5; D is ambiguous. CDR1 is SGHDN and CDR2 is FVKESK in the germline V gene. The CDR3 consists of 15 residues. Trimming took off 0 bases at V and 2 bases at J, with 10 bases between the two ends.

The chain is built from TRBV20-1 and TRBJ1-4, with 10 bases fitting TRBD1. V lost 5 bases and J lost 4; bases outside the gene matches: 4. The CDR3 covers 14 residues. In germline, CDR1 is DFQATT, CDR2 SNEGSKA (reference sequence). This chain's CDR3 is CSAGTGDGNEKLFF. CDR3 DNA: TGCAGTGCTGGGACAGGGGATGGTAATGAAAAACTGTTTTTT.

This clonotype was counted between two and nine times. V gene TRBV19 combines with J gene TRBJ1-4; 7 bases fit TRBD1. Looked up from germline, CDR1 is LNHDA and CDR2 is SQIVND (reference sequence). This CDR3 has 15 residues. V was clipped by 6 bases and J by 0 bases; unmatched bases: 4. CDR3: CASRGTAATNEKLFF. The DNA for the CDR3 is TGTGCCAGTAGAGGGACAGCTGCAACTAATGAAAAACTGTTTTTT.

The chain uses TRBV4-1 and TRBJ2-5; D perhaps matches TRBD1 (5 bases). The CDR3 has 16 amino acids. V lost 3 bases to trimming and J lost 3 bases, with 17 bases between them. Germline loops: CDR1 MGHRA, CDR2 YSYEKL. CDR3: CASSHDPTWTKETQYF. The CDR3 nucleotides are TGCGCCAGCAGCCATGACCCCACCTGGACAAAAGAGACCCAGTACTTC.

The genes are TRBV5-1 and TRBJ2-6; 11 bases fit TRBD1. Germline V gives CDR1 SGHRS, CDR2 YFSETQ. The CDR3 sequence is 18 residues long. Trimming at V came to 4 bases and at J to 2 bases, leaving 8 bases not matched to a gene. The CDR3 DNA sequence: TGCGCCAGCAGCCCACGGGACAGGGGGTTTCCTGGGGCCAACGTCCTGACTTTC. This translates into CASSPRDRGFPGANVLTF. The complete variable domain, with remaining parts taken from reference TRBV5-1 and TRBJ2-6, reads KAGVTQTPRYLIKTRGQQVTLSCSPISGHRSVSWYQQTPGQGLQFLFEYFSETQRNKGNFPGRFSGRQFSNSRSEMNVSTLELGDSALYLCASSPRDRGFPGANVLTFGAGSRLTVL.

V gene TRBV3-1 combines with J gene TRBJ2-1; a possible D gene is TRBD2 (5 bases). Germline V CDR1 and CDR2: LGHDT, YNNKEL (reference sequence). The V and J ends lost 5 bases and 7 bases respectively, with 15 bases between them. The CDR3 loop spans 14 amino acids. CDR3 sequence reads: CASSFAERPNEQFF. DNA of the CDR3: TGTGCCAGCAGCTTCGCCGAGCGGCCAAATGAGCAGTTCTTC.

This clonotype was recorded a few times. The chain recombines TRBV5-1 with TRBJ2-7, with D perhaps matching TRBD1 (6 bases). The CDR3 consists of 14 residues. Germline lookup yields CDR1 SGHRS and CDR2 YFSETQ. Trimming removed 2 bases at V and 2 bases at J, with 11 bases between. The CDR3 loop reads CASSFEQGPYEQYF. CDR3 nucleotides: TGCGCCAGCAGCTTCGAGCAGGGGCCCTACGAGCAGTACTTC.

This clonotype was detected ten times or more. This chain connects TRBV12-3 or TRBV12-4 to TRBJ1-2, with a possible D match to TRBD1 (6 bases). Trimming removed 8 bases at V and 3 bases at J, with 13 bases between. The CDR3 sequence is 13 residues long. The CDR3 here is CASSRDTYYGYTF. DNA of the CDR3: TGTGCCAGCTCACGGGACACCTACTATGGCTACACCTTC.

This clonotype has just a few counts. The chain employs TRBV12-3 or TRBV12-4 and TRBJ1-1, with 10 nucleotides matching TRBD1. The length of the CDR3 is 17 residues. V was clipped by 5 bases and J by 0 bases; unmatched bases: 9. The CDR3 loop is CASSPIKGTGVNTEAFF. The CDR3 DNA sequence: TGTGCCAGCAGTCCAATCAAAGGGACAGGGGTGAACACTGAAGCTTTCTTT.

This chain uses TRBV20-1 with TRBJ2-7; D gene unclear. Deletions cut 0 bases from V and 0 bases from J, with 6 bases between. CDR3 size: 13 residues. The germline V gene encodes CDR1 DFQATT and CDR2 SNEGSKA (reference sequence). The CDR3 nucleotides are TGCAGTGCTAGAGAAGGCAGCTCCTACGAGCAGTACGTC. The encoded protein is CSAREGSSYEQYV.

Regarding this clonotype: A junction end diverges from the germline sequence, so it may reflect a read error. This chain connects TRBV2 to TRBJ2-2, with 7 bases matching TRBD2. The CDR3 consists of 13 residues. The germline V gene has CDR1 SNHLY and CDR2 FYNNEI. CDR3 amino acids: CASRERPSGELVF. The CDR3 nucleotides are TGTGCCAGCAGGGAAAGACCAAGCGGGGAGCTGGTTTTT.

The V call is TRBV20-1, the J call TRBJ2-1; 16 nucleotides agree with TRBD2. Germline values: CDR1 DFQATT, CDR2 SNEGSKA (reference sequence). The CDR3 runs to 16 residues. Unmatched junction bases numbered 4, after V lost 6 bases and J lost 2 bases. CDR3 nucleotide sequence: TGCAGTGCCGGGACTAGCGGGAGGGGGCCCTACAATGAGCAGTTCTTC. It encodes CSAGTSGRGPYNEQFF.

The V gene is TRBV29-1, the J gene TRBJ2-5; D remains unclear. This CDR3 is 12 amino acids long. V was trimmed by 4 bases and J by 2 bases, leaving 8 bases between them. Germline V gives CDR1 SQVTM, CDR2 ANQGSEA. CDR3 sequence: CSVAGVQETQYF. In DNA form, the CDR3 reads TGCAGCGTTGCGGGCGTACAAGAGACCCAGTACTTC.

This chain links TRBV6-5 with TRBJ2-7; 10 nucleotides align to TRBD2. The CDR3 has 16 amino acids. Trimming at V came to 0 bases and at J to 4 bases, leaving 6 bases not matched to a gene. Germline V gene sequence: CDR1 MNHEY, CDR2 SVGAGI. CDR3 region: CASSYSSSGSSYEQYF. The CDR3 coding sequence is TGTGCCAGCAGTTACTCTTCTAGCGGGAGCTCTTACGAGCAGTACTTC.

This clonotype showed up just once. The gene calls are TRBV20-1 and TRBJ2-3; 13 bases are shared with TRBD2. The CDR3 covers 16 residues. Trimming took 4 bases from V and 2 from J; bases not matched to a gene: 6. The germline CDR1 and CDR2 sequences are DFQATT and SNEGSKA (reference sequence). The CDR3 DNA reads as TGCAGTGCTAACCTACTAGCGGGAGGGCCCACAGATACGCAGTATTTT. It translates to CSANLLAGGPTDTQYF.

This clonotype was detected a few times. The rearrangement joins TRBV6-1 to TRBJ2-7; 7 bases are a match to TRBD1. This CDR3 has 15 amino acids. Germline values: CDR1 MNHNS, CDR2 SASEGT. Germline trimming cut 6 bases from V and 0 bases from J; bases unmatched to any gene: 8. This CDR3 is CASRAGTESSYEQYF. CDR3 bases: TGTGCCAGCAGAGCCGGGACAGAGAGCTCCTACGAGCAGTACTTC.